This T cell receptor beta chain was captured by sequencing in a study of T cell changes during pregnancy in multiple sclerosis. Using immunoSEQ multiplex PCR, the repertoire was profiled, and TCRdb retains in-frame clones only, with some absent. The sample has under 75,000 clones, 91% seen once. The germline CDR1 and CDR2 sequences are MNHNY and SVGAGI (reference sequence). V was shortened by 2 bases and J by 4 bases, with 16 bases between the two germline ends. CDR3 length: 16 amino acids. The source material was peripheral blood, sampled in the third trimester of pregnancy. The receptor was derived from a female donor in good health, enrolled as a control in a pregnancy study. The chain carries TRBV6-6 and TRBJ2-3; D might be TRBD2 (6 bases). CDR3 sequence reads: CASSYPSGTAPDTQYF. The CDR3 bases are TGTGCCAGCAGTTACCCATCTGGGACTGCTCCAGATACGCAGTATTTT.